These T cell receptor beta chains were read from a single sample in a study of T cell responses to AZD1222 COVID-19 vaccine. Repertoires were generated with immunoSEQ multiplex PCR, while TCRdb's copy carries only in-frame clones and drops some. The sample shows hundreds of thousands of clones, approximately 94% of them seen only once. The source material was peripheral blood, sampled on day 0 of MenACWY control vaccination. The receptors were sampled from an adult in good health. Each CDR3 is given with its conserved first and last residue. The D gene is left open where the match is weak. Not all rows give a size; the values are once, few, many and, for expanded clones, a class.

V gene	J gene	clone size	D gene	CDR3 protein	CDR3 DNA
TRBV7-9	TRBJ1-2	.	.	CASSLEGYGYTF	TGTGCCAGCAGCTTAGAGGGCTATGGCTACACCTTC
TRBV19	TRBJ2-2	.	.	CASSIGHTNTGELFF	TGTGCCAGTAGTATAGGCCACACAAACACCGGGGAGCTGTTTTTT
TRBV19	TRBJ2-2	.	.	CASSMGVTGELFF	TGTGCCAGTAGTATGGGGGTCACCGGGGAGCTGTTTTTT
TRBV5-4	TRBJ1-4	.	TRBD1	CASSTQGPNEKLFF	TGTGCCAGCAGTACACAGGGGCCTAATGAAAAACTGTTTTTT
TRBV27	TRBJ2-2	once	TRBD2	CASSPAGLVSGELFF	TGTGCCAGCAGTCCCGCCGGACTAGTGTCCGGGGAGCTGTTTTTT
TRBV2	TRBJ2-4	.	TRBD1	CASRDRVRAKNIQYF	TGTGCCAGCAGGGACAGGGTGAGGGCCAAAAACATTCAGTACTTC
TRBV24-1	TRBJ2-2	.	TRBD1	CATSDPGQGNTGELFF	TGTGCCACCAGTGACCCGGGACAGGGAAACACCGGGGAGCTGTTTTTT
TRBV6-2/TRBV6-3	TRBJ2-3	.	.	CASSYVPLALTDTQYF	TGTGCCAGCAGTTACGTCCCCCTCGCCCTCACAGATACGCAGTATTTT
TRBV6-2/TRBV6-3	TRBJ1-5	.	.	CASSSWGSNQPQHF	TGTGCCAGCAGTTCGTGGGGTAGCAATCAGCCCCAGCATTTT
TRBV18	TRBJ2-5	.	.	CASSPSMQETQYF	TGTGCCAGCTCACCCAGCATGCAAGAGACCCAGTACTTC
TRBV5-1	TRBJ2-7	.	.	CASSLTVSYEQYF	TGCGCCAGCAGCTTGACAGTCTCCTACGAGCAGTACTTC
TRBV24-1	TRBJ1-4	.	TRBD1	CATSDPRGQGNEKLFF	TGTGCCACCAGTGATCCCCGCGGACAGGGTAATGAAAAACTGTTTTTT
TRBV28	TRBJ1-2	.	TRBD1	CASSLGDRGYYGYTF	TGTGCCAGCAGTTTAGGGGACAGGGGATACTATGGCTACACCTTC
TRBV19	TRBJ1-1	.	TRBD1	CASSIVGQGGTEAFF	TGTGCCAGTAGTATAGTCGGACAGGGAGGGACTGAAGCTTTCTTT
TRBV6-5	TRBJ1-3	.	.	CATGGRAAGNTIYF	TGTGCCACCGGAGGTCGGGCAGCTGGAAACACCATATATTTT
TRBV7-3	TRBJ2-2	.	.	CASSWGSGLGAGELFF	TGTGCCAGCAGCTGGGGTTCAGGTCTGGGAGCTGGGGAGCTGTTTTTT
TRBV5-1	TRBJ1-2	.	.	CASSIGGETYGYTF	TGCGCCAGCAGTATTGGAGGGGAAACCTATGGCTACACCTTC
TRBV5-5	TRBJ2-4	.	.	CASSSWGRGNIQYF	TGTGCCAGCAGCTCCTGGGGGCGAGGAAACATTCAGTACTTC
TRBV4-2	TRBJ2-4	.	.	CASSQDEGEVVIIQYF	TGTGCCAGCAGCCAAGACGAGGGGGAGGTGGTTATCATTCAGTACTTC
TRBV19	TRBJ2-1	.	TRBD1	CASSKDRGFYNEQFF	TGTGCCAGTAGTAAGGACAGGGGATTTTACAATGAGCAGTTCTTC
TRBV10-3	TRBJ2-7	.	TRBD1	CAGRQGRAKEQYF	TGTGCCGGCAGACAGGGAAGGGCTAAGGAGCAGTACTTC
TRBV11-2	TRBJ2-2	.	TRBD1	CASSSRDRANTGELFF	TGTGCCAGCAGCTCCCGGGACAGGGCGAACACCGGGGAGCTGTTTTTT
TRBV18	TRBJ1-4	.	.	CASSMVLGPSEKLFF	TGTGCCAGCTCAATGGTTCTGGGGCCATCGGAAAAACTGTTTTTT
TRBV7-9	TRBJ1-2	once	.	CASSPPGGYYGYTF	TGTGCCAGCAGCCCCCCCGGGGGGTACTATGGCTACACCTTC
TRBV6-5	TRBJ1-1	.	.	CASSQSPGFRTEAFF	TGTGCCAGCAGTCAATCACCAGGGTTTAGGACTGAAGCTTTCTTT
TRBV3-1/TRBV3-2	TRBJ1-1	.	TRBD1	CASNPQGGGEAFF	TGTGCCAGCAATCCTCAGGGGGGCGGTGAAGCTTTCTTT
TRBV4-2	TRBJ1-1	.	TRBD1	CASSYRTGRITEAFF	TGTGCCAGCAGCTATCGGACAGGCCGAATCACTGAAGCTTTCTTT
TRBV27	TRBJ2-7	few	.	CASSSRASYEQYF	TGTGCCAGCAGTTCACGGGCGTCGTACGAGCAGTACTTC
TRBV19	TRBJ2-7	.	.	CASSRGASTNYEQYF	TGTGCCAGTAGTAGGGGGGCCTCCACCAACTACGAGCAGTACTTC
TRBV28	TRBJ1-5	.	TRBD1	CASSTGQGNGQPQHF	TGTGCCAGCAGTACTGGACAGGGAAACGGGCAGCCCCAGCATTTT
TRBV29-1	TRBJ1-2	.	.	CSAKAQGTSNYGYTF	TGCAGCGCCAAGGCCCAGGGGACCTCCAACTATGGCTACACCTTC
TRBV7-2	TRBJ1-1	.	.	CASSQTGGKTEAFF	TGTGCCAGCAGCCAAACGGGAGGGAAGACTGAAGCTTTCTTT
TRBV24-1	TRBJ2-1	.	.	CATSRGGGRDNEQFF	TGTGCCACCAGTAGAGGGGGAGGGAGGGACAATGAGCAGTTCTTC
TRBV20-1	TRBJ1-4	.	.	CSARREKLFF	TGCAGTGCTAGACGTGAAAAACTGTTTTTT
TRBV9	TRBJ2-5	.	.	CASSVGYETQYF	TGTGCCAGCAGCGTGGGGTACGAGACCCAGTACTTC
TRBV19	TRBJ2-2	.	.	CASSLGVETGELFF	TGTGCCAGTAGTCTGGGGGTGGAAACCGGGGAGCTGTTTTTT
TRBV18	TRBJ1-2	.	.	CASSPGPGDYGYTF	TGTGCCAGCTCACCAGGCCCAGGGGACTATGGCTACACCTTC
TRBV5-1	TRBJ2-5	once	.	CASSLASTPEETQYF	TGCGCCAGCAGCTTGGCCAGTACTCCCGAAGAGACCCAGTACTTC
TRBV6-1	TRBJ1-5	.	TRBD1	CASSEDRGSNQPQHF	TGTGCCAGCAGTGAGGACAGGGGTAGCAATCAGCCCCAGCATTTT
TRBV5-6	TRBJ1-2	.	.	CASSLQGLDYGYTF	TGTGCCAGCAGCTTGCAGGGATTGGACTATGGCTACACCTTC
TRBV28	TRBJ1-1	.	.	CASSLEASTAFF	TGTGCCAGCAGTTTAGAAGCGTCTACAGCTTTCTTT
TRBV7-2	TRBJ2-2	.	.	CASSLIPGPATGELFF	TGTGCCAGCAGCTTAATCCCGGGGCCCGCCACCGGGGAGCTGTTTTTT
TRBV9	TRBJ1-1	once	.	CASSPSPGGRLNTEAFF	TGTGCCAGCAGCCCCTCACCTGGTGGCAGATTGAACACTGAAGCTTTCTTT
TRBV2	TRBJ1-1	.	.	CASSDHVQPAGEAFF	TGTGCCAGCAGTGACCACGTCCAGCCTGCGGGGGAAGCTTTCTTT
TRBV3-1/TRBV3-2	TRBJ1-2	.	TRBD1	CASSQNRGSYGYTF	TGTGCCAGCAGCCAAAACAGGGGTTCCTATGGCTACACCTTC
TRBV9	TRBJ1-1	.	TRBD1	CASSAGTATFDTEAFF	TGTGCCAGCAGCGCTGGGACAGCCACGTTTGACACTGAAGCTTTCTTT
TRBV6-2/TRBV6-3	TRBJ1-5	.	.	CASSYNLRGTSNQPQHF	TGTGCCAGCAGTTACAACCTCCGAGGGACTAGCAATCAGCCCCAGCATTTT
TRBV6-5	TRBJ1-5	.	.	CASSYSGSSNQPQHF	TGTGCCAGCAGTTACTCGGGCAGCAGCAATCAGCCCCAGCATTTT
TRBV18	TRBJ2-2	.	.	CASSEQGAGELFF	TGTGCCAGCTCAGAACAGGGAGCCGGGGAGCTGTTTTTT
TRBV5-4	TRBJ2-4	.	.	CASSLGQSGAKNIQYF	TGTGCCAGCAGCTTGGGGCAGAGTGGAGCCAAAAACATTCAGTACTTC